Following are 26 T cell receptor beta chains from one sample sequenced in a study of T-cell memory formation after mild COVID-19. MiXCR was run by TCRdb on the 5' RACE reads, yielding one entry per CDR3 protein. The data contain 220,000 or so distinct CDR3 sequences, roughly 10% of them singletons. The sequencing input was PBMCs or a T cell subset sorted from them (not recorded which). The source of these receptors is a man between 18 and 35 years old who had mild COVID-19 (a few samples of this study predate the infection). Cell type and time point are not known.

In its sample, this clonotype was seen many times. This chain links TRBV24-1 with TRBJ2-1; tentatively, D is TRBD1 (5 bases). The CDR3 covers 14 residues. Trimming left V 3 bases short and J 7 bases short, with 12 bases between. Germline loops: CDR1 KGHDR, CDR2 SFDVKD. The CDR3 nucleotides read TGTGCCACCAGTGATACCAGGGTTGGGAATGAGCAGTTCTTC. This encodes CATSDTRVGNEQFF.

This rearrangement joins TRBV12-3 or TRBV12-4 to TRBJ2-3; TRBD2 aligns across 13 bases. This CDR3 comprises 16 residues. V trimming: 5 bases; J trimming: 1 base; junction bases outside the gene matches: 3. The CDR3 nucleotides are TGTGCCAGCAGTGGGGGACTAGCGGGGCGCACAGATACGCAGTATTTT. This sequence encodes CASSGGLAGRTDTQYF.

The chain employs TRBV3-1 and TRBJ1-2; no firm D call. Trimming stripped 5 bases from V and 3 bases from J, with 19 bases between. Germline CDR1 is LGHDT and CDR2 is YNNKEL (reference sequence). CDR3 size: 16 residues. CDR3 bases: TGTGCCAGCAGCTGGACCGCCCTAGCTATGGACTATGGCTACACCTTC. Protein: CASSWTALAMDYGYTF. The full variable domain, rest sourced from reference TRBV3-1 and TRBJ1-2, is DTAVSQTPKYLVTQMGNDKSIKCEQNLGHDTMYWYKQDSKKFLKIMFSYNNKELIINETVPNRFSPKSPDKAHLNLHINSLELGDSAVYFCASSWTALAMDYGYTFGSGTRLTVV.

The chain employs TRBV2 and TRBJ1-6; D unresolved. V was shortened by 3 bases and J by 10 bases, with 4 bases between the two germline ends. Germline assignment: CDR1 SNHLY and CDR2 FYNNEI. The CDR3 has 11 residues. The CDR3: CASSDRSPLHF. The CDR3 nucleotides are TGTGCCAGCAGTGATCGGTCACCCCTCCACTTT.

This clonotype occurred a few times. V gene TRBV5-1 combines with J gene TRBJ1-1; D is unresolved. Trimming cost V 4 bases and J 4 bases, with 14 bases left between them. Germline CDR1 and CDR2: SGHRS and YFSETQ. The CDR3 totals 14 residues. The CDR3 DNA follows: TGCGCCAGCAGCGAATTTGACACGACCACTGAAGCTTTCTTT. Its protein product is CASSEFDTTTEAFF.

The V call is TRBV5-6, the J call TRBJ2-6; D gene ambiguous. Trimming cost V 2 bases and J 0 bases, with 9 bases left between them. The CDR3 is made up of 16 amino acids. Germline CDR1 and CDR2: SGHDT and YYEEEE. CDR3 sequence: CASSLGVSSGANVLTF. CDR3 nucleotide sequence: TGTGCCAGCAGCTTAGGAGTGAGCTCTGGGGCCAACGTCCTGACTTTC.

The table lists this clonotype with a few counts. Here the CDR3 reads CASSPGWVHNEQFF. The CDR3 region has the DNA TGTGCCAGCAGCCCAGGTTGGGTTCACAATGAGCAGTTCTTC. The gene calls are TRBV3-1 and TRBJ2-1, with D uncertain. V was trimmed by 4 bases and J by 5 bases, leaving 12 bases between them. The CDR3 loop spans 14 amino acids. Germline CDR1 reads LGHDT; CDR2 reads YNNKEL (reference sequence).

The genes are TRBV5-4 and TRBJ2-3, with 9 bases fitting TRBD2. The CDR3 loop spans 16 amino acids. Germline V CDR1 and CDR2: SGHNT, YYREEE (reference sequence). J lost 0 bases, V lost 3 bases, and 5 bases had no gene match. CDR3: CASSSRLAESTDTQYF. In DNA, the CDR3 is TGTGCCAGCAGCTCCCGACTAGCGGAGAGCACAGATACGCAGTATTTT. The entire variable domain, with the rest obtained from reference TRBV5-4 and TRBJ2-3, is as follows: ETGVTQSPTHLIKTRGQQVTLRCSSQSGHNTVSWYQQALGQGPQFIFQYYREEENGRGNFPPRFSGLQFPNYSSELNVNALELDDSALYLCASSSRLAESTDTQYFGPGTRLTVL.

The genes are TRBV14 and TRBJ2-7, with D hard to call. V was shortened by 4 bases and J by 0 bases, with 13 bases between the two germline ends. Per the germline V gene, CDR1 is SGHDN and CDR2 is FVKESK. The CDR3 contains 15 residues. CDR3 sequence: CASSPGGGLSYEQYF. Written as DNA, the CDR3 is TGTGCCAGCAGCCCCGGTGGTGGGCTCTCCTACGAGCAGTACTTC.

There are a few counts of this clonotype. This chain joins TRBV20-1 and TRBJ1-4; weak D call: TRBD1 (5 bases). CDR1 and CDR2 from the germline V gene are DFQATT and SNEGSKA (reference sequence). V shed 0 bases and J shed 5 bases, with 7 bases lying between them. This CDR3 contains 13 residues. This chain's CDR3 is CSARDGGNEKLFF. For the CDR3, the DNA is TGCAGTGCTAGAGACGGGGGGAATGAAAAACTGTTTTTT.

The chain recombines TRBV7-2 with TRBJ1-3; D remains unclear. Germline V CDR1 and CDR2: SGHTA, FQGNSA. The CDR3 consists of 16 residues. Trimming left V 4 bases short and J 0 bases short, with 13 bases between. In DNA form, the CDR3 reads TGTGCCAGCAGCTCTCCGGACGGGGTCTCTGGAAACACCATATATTTT. This gives the protein CASSSPDGVSGNTIYF.

This clonotype was found a few times. The CDR3, as DNA: TGCAGTGCTAGGTCTCGGTCCGAGCAGTACTTC. It yields the protein CSARSRSEQYF. The rearrangement joins TRBV20-1 to TRBJ2-7; no reliable D call. Germline V gene lookup returns CDR1 DFQATT and CDR2 SNEGSKA (reference sequence). Trimming pared 3 bases from V and 6 bases from J, leaving 9 bases between. The CDR3 is 11 residues long.

Only a few counts were recorded for this clonotype. V and J are TRBV4-3 and TRBJ1-3; D remains unclear. The CDR3 is 19 residues long. V was pared by 2 bases and J by 1 base, with 21 bases between. Germline V gene sequence: CDR1 LGHNA, CDR2 YSLEER. CDR3 residues: CASSQWLGTAPGSGNTIYF. The CDR3 DNA follows: TGCGCCAGCAGCCAATGGTTGGGCACAGCGCCGGGATCTGGAAACACCATATATTTT.

A few counts support this clonotype. This chain connects TRBV6-5 to TRBJ1-3, with a tentative D call TRBD1 (6 bases). The CDR3 has 15 residues. Deletions cut 2 bases from V and 4 bases from J, with 12 bases between. The germline V gene has CDR1 MNHEY and CDR2 SVGAGI. The CDR3 DNA reads TGTGCCAGCAGTTACGGACAGTTCCTAGGAAACACCATATATTTT. It is translated as CASSYGQFLGNTIYF.

This clonotype came up a few times. The J gene is TRBJ1-5, the V gene TRBV5-1; 11 bases match TRBD1. V was pared by 2 bases and J by 5 bases, with 3 bases of the junction left unmatched. Germline CDR1 is SGHRS and CDR2 is YFSETQ. The CDR3 has 15 residues. CDR3 in amino acids: CASSFAGQGDQPQHF. The DNA of the CDR3 is TGCGCCAGCAGCTTCGCGGGACAGGGGGATCAGCCCCAGCATTTT.

The V and J genes are TRBV11-1 and TRBJ2-3; D possibly corresponds to TRBD2 (6 bases). The V gene lost 1 base and the J gene lost 3 bases, with 8 bases spanning the gap. Germline assignment: CDR1 SGHAT and CDR2 FQDESV (reference sequence). The CDR3 spans 14 residues. The CDR3 DNA reads as TGTGCCAGCAGCTTAGTACGGGAGACAGATACGCAGTATTTT. Translating gives CASSLVRETDTQYF.

This clonotype was counted only a few times. The V gene is TRBV5-6, the J gene TRBJ1-1, with D unclear. The V gene's germline CDR1 is SGHDT and CDR2 YYEEEE. CDR3 size: 14 residues. The V and J ends lost 2 bases and 6 bases respectively, with 14 bases between them. The CDR3 sequence is CASSFIRRAAEAFF. For the CDR3, the DNA is TGTGCCAGCAGCTTTATCAGGCGCGCGGCTGAAGCTTTCTTT. The variable domain in full, completed from reference TRBV5-6 and TRBJ1-1, reads DAGVTQSPTHLIKTRGQQVTLRCSPKSGHDTVSWYQQALGQGPQFIFQYYEEEERQRGNFPDRFSGHQFPNYSSELNVNALLLGDSALYLCASSFIRRAAEAFFGQGTRLTVV.

At least ten counts were recorded for this clonotype. The chain links TRBV5-1 to TRBJ1-5, with 10 bases matching TRBD1. The CDR3 is made up of 15 amino acids. V trimming: 7 bases; J trimming: 6 bases; junction bases outside the gene matches: 10. Germline CDR1 reads SGHRS; CDR2 reads YFSETQ. This CDR3 is CASALGTGVGQPQHF. Written as DNA, the CDR3 is TGCGCCAGCGCCCTTGGGACAGGGGTGGGTCAGCCCCAGCATTTT.

Only one count was recorded for this clonotype. This rearrangement joins TRBV20-1 to TRBJ1-5; 7 positions match TRBD1. CDR3 length: 14 residues. The V segment lost 5 bases and the J segment 6 bases; nucleotides outside the gene matches: 10. Germline loops: CDR1 DFQATT, CDR2 SNEGSKA (reference sequence). The DNA for the CDR3 is TGCAGTGCTGCTACAGGGGATCGCGGTCAGCCCCAGCATTTT. This encodes CSAATGDRGQPQHF.

The J gene is TRBJ2-7, the V gene TRBV7-9; a possible D gene is TRBD1 (6 bases). Trimming cost V 5 bases and J 5 bases, with 13 bases left between them. There are 13 residues in the CDR3. Germline V gene lookup returns CDR1 SEHNR and CDR2 FQNEAQ (reference sequence). CDR3 sequence (DNA): TGTGCCAGCAGCATCTCTCGGGACAACGAGCAGTACGTC. This encodes CASSISRDNEQYV.

This clonotype was recorded a few times. This chain joins TRBV6-5 and TRBJ1-2; TRBD1 might be the D (6 bases). Germline V gives CDR1 MNHEY, CDR2 SVGAGI. The CDR3 runs to 15 residues. V was trimmed by 0 bases and J by 5 bases, leaving 13 bases between them. The chain's CDR3 is CASSYSRQAVYGYTF. DNA for the CDR3: TGTGCCAGCAGTTACTCCCGACAGGCCGTATATGGCTACACCTTC.

The gene calls are TRBV12-3 or TRBV12-4 and TRBJ1-4; 7 nucleotides align to TRBD1. CDR3 length: 14 residues. The V and J ends lost 6 bases and 8 bases, in that order; junction bases with no gene match: 9. CDR3 protein: CASSRDRAEEKLFF. CDR3 bases: TGTGCCAGCAGCCGAGACAGGGCTGAAGAAAAACTGTTTTTT.

The chain employs TRBV20-1 and TRBJ2-7; the D call may be TRBD1 or TRBD2 (5 bases each). CDR1 is DFQATT, CDR2 SNEGSKA, per germline (reference sequence). The CDR3 is 16 residues long. Trimming removed 0 bases at V and 3 bases at J, with 18 bases between. The CDR3 region has the DNA TGCAGTGCTAGAGACCGAGGGGTCTCGGAACGCTACGAGCAGTACTTC. This translates into CSARDRGVSERYEQYF.

V gene TRBV25-1 combines with J gene TRBJ2-5; D is unresolved. Deletions cut 6 bases from V and 4 bases from J, with 12 bases between. Germline values: CDR1 MGHDK, CDR2 SYGVNS. The CDR3 has 13 amino acids. The CDR3 DNA sequence: TGTGCCAGCAGAGAAGAGGTGTTAGAGACCCAGTACTTC. As protein: CASREEVLETQYF. Combining the CDR3 with reference TRBV25-1 and TRBJ2-5 gives the whole variable domain EADIYQTPRYLVIGTGKKITLECSQTMGHDKMYWYQQDPGMELHLIHYSYGVNSTEKGDLSSESTVSRIRTEHFPLTLESARPSHTSQYLCASREEVLETQYFGPGTRLLVL.

The chain uses TRBV7-9 and TRBJ2-7; possibly TRBD2 for D (7 bases). With 3 bases removed from V and 1 base from J, the gap between germline ends came to 13 bases. There are 15 residues in the CDR3. CDR1 is SEHNR, CDR2 FQNEAQ, per germline (reference sequence). CDR3 bases: TGTGCCAGCAGCTTCGGCGGGGGCGGATCCTACGAGCAGTACTTC. This codes for CASSFGGGGSYEQYF.

The chain uses TRBV19 and TRBJ2-7, with TRBD1 matching 8 bases. The CDR3 runs 15 residues. With V trimmed by 5 bases and J by 0 bases, 6 bases remained unmatched. The germline V gene encodes CDR1 LNHDA and CDR2 SQIVND (reference sequence). This CDR3 reads CASSAPGQVSYEQYF. For the CDR3, the DNA is TGTGCCAGTAGTGCGCCGGGACAGGTCTCCTACGAGCAGTACTTC.